This entry describes one T cell receptor beta chain. MiXCR, run by TCRdb on the RT-PCR reads, gives a single entry per CDR3 protein. The sample contains roughly 500,000 distinct CDR3 sequences, around a quarter of which appear only once. These data come from a study of response to subunit inactivated influenza vaccine. The CDR3 totals 16 residues. CDR1 and CDR2 (germline): MGHRA, YSYEKL. The trim removed 2 bases at V and 4 bases at J, leaving 5 bases unmatched. This sample also appeared in a second study, on T cells expressing NK-cell markers. That paper adds: Production of TCR beta cDNA relied on 5'RACE template switching with UMIs. Sorted CD3+CD56-NKG2C+, CD3+CD56+NKG2C- and CD3+CD56+NKG2C+ T cells were the source of the TCR beta repertoires. The dominant NKG2C+ clonotypes represented about 1.0-7.0% of CD8+ T cells in more than five donors.

The material sequenced was CD4+ T cells sorted from PBMCs, taken 11 to 12 days after vaccination. This TCR derives from a man between 50 and 59 years old who received an inactivated influenza vaccine. The chain is built from TRBV4-1 and TRBJ1-4, with 9 bases identical to TRBD1. CDR3 in amino acids: CASSQYRGRDNEKLFF. The CDR3 DNA sequence: TGCGCCAGCAGCCAATACAGGGGGCGTGATAATGAAAAACTGTTTTTT.